Listed below are T cell receptor beta chains from one sample, sequenced in a study of CD8+ T cells in alopecia areata. Libraries were prepared by immunoSEQ multiplex PCR; TCRdb keeps only in-frame clonotypes and omits some of them. The table shows fewer than 150,000 clones, with about 54% occurring only once. Sequenced material: CD8+ T cells sorted from blood, taken at week 4, from a patient treated with tofacitinib. The receptors derive from a human donor with alopecia areata. CDR3s include the opening cysteine and the closing phenylalanine or tryptophan. A D gene is named only where the DNA matches it firmly. A clone size is listed for some rows: how often the clone was seen (once, few, many), or a class if it is expanded.

j_gene	d_gene	abundance	v_gene	CDR3aa	CDR3nt
TRBJ1-5	-	few	TRBV9	CASSVGGAANQPQHF	TGTGCCAGCAGCGTAGGAGGGGCGGCCAATCAGCCCCAGCATTTT
TRBJ2-3	TRBD2	-	TRBV5-1	CASSPGLAGTDTQYF	TGCGCCAGCAGCCCGGGACTAGCGGGCACAGATACGCAGTATTTT
TRBJ1-5	-	-	TRBV5-6	CASSSGGHQPQHF	TGTGCCAGCAGCTCCGGGGGTCATCAGCCCCAGCATTTT
TRBJ2-5	-	-	TRBV30	CAWSVGFGETQYF	TGTGCCTGGAGTGTAGGATTTGGCGAGACCCAGTACTTC
TRBJ1-2	TRBD1	-	TRBV6-5	CATATGDGYTF	TGTGCCACCGCGACAGGGGATGGCTACACCTTC
TRBJ2-3	TRBD2	few	TRBV4-1	CASSPDSGGAEVTTQYF	TGCGCCAGCAGTCCAGATAGCGGGGGGGCAGAAGTGACTACGCAGTATTTT
TRBJ2-7	-	-	TRBV13	CASSLGTVGHEQYF	TGTGCCAGCAGCTTAGGGACAGTAGGCCACGAGCAGTACTTC
TRBJ2-7	TRBD1	-	TRBV29-1	CSVRLPGGGSYEQYF	TGCAGCGTTAGACTCCCAGGGGGCGGCTCCTACGAGCAGTACTTC
TRBJ1-2	-	-	TRBV30	CAWGAYGYTF	TGTGCCTGGGGCGCGTATGGCTACACCTTC
TRBJ2-5	-	few	TRBV29-1	CSGYPVGQQETQYF	TGCAGCGGGTACCCGGTAGGGCAGCAAGAGACCCAGTACTTC
TRBJ1-1	TRBD1	few	TRBV13	CASSSHTGVPGTEAFF	TGTGCCAGCAGCTCCCACACAGGGGTCCCCGGGACTGAAGCTTTCTTT
TRBJ2-7	-	-	TRBV29-1	CSVRTGERDEQYF	TGCAGCGTTCGAACAGGGGAGCGGGACGAGCAGTACTTC
TRBJ2-7	TRBD1	-	TRBV29-1	CSARDRSTYEQYF	TGCAGCGCCCGGGACAGGTCCACCTACGAGCAGTACTTC